This TCR beta chain was recovered during a study of blood T cell repertoires in COVID-19. About the study: COVID-19 samples from acute and convalescent phases originated in the United States, Italy and Spain.

Sequenced by immunoSEQ multiplex PCR; TCRdb stores in-frame clones only, minus some. The sample yields about 500,000 clones, 89% seen once. The sample consisted of peripheral blood. The receptor was isolated from a man aged 18 to 30 with COVID-19, enrolled during active disease.

CDR3 sequence: CASSSSAYTTGANVLTF. CDR3 DNA: TGTGCCAGCAGCTCGTCTGCTTATACAACCGGGGCCAACGTCCTGACTTTC. The V gene is TRBV5-8, the J gene TRBJ2-6; D is ambiguous. The germline V gene has CDR1 SGHTS and CDR2 YDEGEE. Deletions cut 3 bases from V and 4 bases from J, with 17 bases between. CDR3 length: 17 residues.